A selection of T cell receptor beta chains follows, all from one sample in a study of T-cell reconstitution after alpha-beta-depleted transplantation in children. TCRdb reprocessed the PCR reads with MiXCR, giving one entry per CDR3 protein. The sample includes 200,000 to 250,000 distinct CDR3 sequences, about 8.4% seen only once; the top ten take approximately 40%. This specimen was PBMCs, mostly from graft donor cells, taken 360 days after TCRalphabeta/CD19-depleted stem cell transplant. The origin of the receptors is a male patient between 2 and 10 years old who had a stem cell transplant for acute myeloid leukemia, so the T cells may come from the graft donor. CDR3s include the opening cysteine and the closing phenylalanine or tryptophan. D genes are given only for firm matches. The size field is filled for only some rows; it gives once, few, many or a size class.

TRBJ1-1	TRBV7-9	few	TRBD1	TGTGCCAGCAGCAGCGGCAGGGGGCTTACTGAAGCTTTCTTT	CASSSGRGLTEAFF
TRBJ2-5	TRBV7-9	-	TRBD1	TGTGCCAGCATCGAGGGCCGACAGGGTGGGGAGACCCAGTACTTC	CASIEGRQGGETQYF
TRBJ2-5	TRBV12-3/TRBV12-4	-	TRBD2	TGTGCCAGCAGCCGGGGACTAGCGGGGGGGGAAGAGACCCAGTACTTC	CASSRGLAGGEETQYF
TRBJ2-1	TRBV7-2	few	-	TGTGCCAGCAGCATCACGACAGGTGGAACCTACAATGAGCAGTTCTTC	CASSITTGGTYNEQFF
TRBJ1-4	TRBV27	-	-	TGTGCCAGCAGTTTATCACAATTCAGTGAAAAACTGTTTTTT	CASSLSQFSEKLFF
TRBJ2-3	TRBV20-1	-	-	TGCAGTGCTAGAGATGGGGTGCGTGGCAGGACAGATACGCAGTATTTT	CSARDGVRGRTDTQYF
TRBJ2-2	TRBV7-9	-	-	TGTGCCAGCAGCTTATATACGGCGGGCGGGGAGCTGTTTTTT	CASSLYTAGGELFF
TRBJ2-6	TRBV7-3	few	-	TGTGCCAGCACCAGGGACTTTTCCTTGTCCCCCCCTTCTTTC	CASTRDFSLSPPSF
TRBJ2-1	TRBV9	few	-	TGTGCCAGCAGCGTAGAAGGGTGGGCAAATGAGCAGTTCTTC	CASSVEGWANEQFF
TRBJ2-3	TRBV4-1	few	-	TGCGCCAGCAGCCCTGGACAGTGGGCAGATACGCAGTATTTT	CASSPGQWADTQYF
TRBJ2-3	TRBV29-1	few	-	TGCAGCGTTGAAGACCTGCTAATCCCCACAGATACGCAGTATTTT	CSVEDLLIPTDTQYF
TRBJ2-2	TRBV9	-	-	TGTGCCAGCGGTTCGGGAGGACAGGGATGGACCGGGGAGCTGTTTTTT	CASGSGGQGWTGELFF
TRBJ2-7	TRBV4-2	-	-	TGTGCCAGCAGCCAAGGGGCAGAGCGCTACGAGCAGTACTTC	CASSQGAERYEQYF
TRBJ2-1	TRBV20-1	many	TRBD2	TGCAGTGCTAGCCGGGGGGGGTTAGGCAATGAGCAGTTCTTC	CSASRGGLGNEQFF
TRBJ1-2	TRBV4-2	-	-	TGTGCCAGCAGCCAAGATTACGGGAACTATGGCTACACCTTC	CASSQDYGNYGYTF
TRBJ2-3	TRBV29-1	many	TRBD2	TGCAGCGTTGAACGGGACTACGATACGCAGTATTTT	CSVERDYDTQYF
TRBJ1-1	TRBV5-1	few	-	TGCGCCAGCAGCTTGCAGGGGTTAACGAGGACTGAAGCTTTCTTT	CASSLQGLTRTEAFF
TRBJ2-3	TRBV12-3/TRBV12-4	-	TRBD2	TGTACCAGCAGCTCCTCCCCGGGACTAGCGGGGGGGTTCACAGATACGCAGTATTTT	CTSSSSPGLAGGFTDTQYF
TRBJ2-7	TRBV4-2	few	-	TGTGCCAGCAGCCGGGGTGGCGGGACGGCAAGCTCCTACGAGCAGTACTTC	CASSRGGGTASSYEQYF
TRBJ1-2	TRBV4-3	many	TRBD1	TGCGCCAGCAGCCCCGGACAGGGGGCGTCCTATGGCTACACCTTC	CASSPGQGASYGYTF
TRBJ2-5	TRBV20-1	many	TRBD1	TGCAGTGCTAGTCTGCTCGGGACAGGGGGCGATGGGACCCAGTACTTC	CSASLLGTGGDGTQYF
TRBJ1-2	TRBV12-3/TRBV12-4	few	-	TGTGCCAGCAGTTTAGCGGGGGCGCAGGACTATGGCTACACCTTC	CASSLAGAQDYGYTF
TRBJ2-5	TRBV5-1	few	-	TGCGCCAGCAGTGCGCCTGAGGCCGGAGAGACCCAGTACTTC	CASSAPEAGETQYF
TRBJ2-3	TRBV5-1	-	-	TGCGCCAGCAGCTCTCGTTTTAGACTCCCCGATGGTACGCAGTATTTT	CASSSRFRLPDGTQYF
TRBJ2-3	TRBV27	-	-	TGTGCCAGCAGTTTATTTAAGCAGGGTGGCGCCCCGGGTAGCACAGATACGCAGTATTTT	CASSLFKQGGAPGSTDTQYF
TRBJ1-1	TRBV5-1	many	TRBD1	TGCGCCAGCAGCTTCAGGGGGATGAACACTGAAGCTTTCTTT	CASSFRGMNTEAFF
TRBJ1-4	TRBV7-2	few	-	TGTGCCAGCAGCTTAGTAGCCGGGGGAAAACTGTTTTTT	CASSLVAGGKLFF
TRBJ1-1	TRBV21-1	few	-	TGTGCCAGCAGCAAAAGTGGGGGCCGAACTGAAGCTTTCTTT	CASSKSGGRTEAFF
TRBJ1-2	TRBV7-2	few	-	TGTGCCAGCACCCCAGCGGGAGGCAACTATGGCTACACCTTC	CASTPAGGNYGYTF
TRBJ2-2	TRBV5-1	-	-	TGCGCCAGCAGCGGGGGGGACAGGATAAACACCGGGGAGCTGTTTTTT	CASSGGDRINTGELFF
TRBJ2-7	TRBV12-3/TRBV12-4	few	TRBD2	TGTGCCAGCAGTTTCCGGGGGACTAGTACCTACGAGCAGTACTTC	CASSFRGTSTYEQYF
TRBJ1-1	TRBV7-9	-	-	TGTGCCAGCAGCGCATCAGCCAACACTGAAGCTTTCTTT	CASSASANTEAFF
TRBJ1-2	TRBV12-3/TRBV12-4	few	TRBD1	TGTGCCAGCAGCCCGACAGGGGGATACTATGGCTACACCTTC	CASSPTGGYYGYTF